One T cell receptor beta chain is described in this entry. This record comes from a study of blood T cell repertoires in COVID-19. About the research overall: Samples came from the United States, Italy and Spain, spanning acute and convalescent COVID-19. Sources were T cells, B-cell-depleted T cells, or PBMCs; the material itself was cDNA or gDNA.

Authors' data handling: Nucleated cell counts were estimated from reference gene primer amplification. Assay: immunoSEQ multiplex PCR; the TCRdb copy retains only in-frame clones and omits some. The D gene and trimming were derived from the DNA, and the V and J assignments and clone size from that table. The top ten clones hold 5.3% of a sample with tens of thousands of clones, 90% of them seen once. The material sequenced was peripheral blood. The TCR originated in a man aged 45-65 years with acute or convalescent COVID-19.

This CDR3 is CAWSARAGTSHNEQFF. For the CDR3, the DNA is TGTGCCTGGAGTGCCCGTGCGGGGACCAGTCACAATGAGCAGTTCTTC. The chain recombines TRBV30 with TRBJ2-1; tentatively, D is TRBD2 (6 bases). Germline V gene lookup returns CDR1 GTSNPN and CDR2 SVGIG (reference sequence). Trimming pared 1 base from V and 5 bases from J, leaving 18 bases between. This CDR3 has 16 amino acids.